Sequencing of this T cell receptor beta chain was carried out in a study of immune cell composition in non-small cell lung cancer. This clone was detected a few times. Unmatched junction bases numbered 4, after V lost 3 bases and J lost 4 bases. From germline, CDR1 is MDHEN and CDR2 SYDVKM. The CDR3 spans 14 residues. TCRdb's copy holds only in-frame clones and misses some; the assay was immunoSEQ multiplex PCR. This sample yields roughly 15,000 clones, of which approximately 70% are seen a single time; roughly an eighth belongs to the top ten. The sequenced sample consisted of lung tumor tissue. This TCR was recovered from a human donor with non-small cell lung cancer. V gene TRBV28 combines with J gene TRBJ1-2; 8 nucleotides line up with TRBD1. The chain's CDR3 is CASSLGQAIYGYTF. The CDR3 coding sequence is TGTGCCAGCAGTTTGGGACAGGCGATCTATGGCTACACCTTC.